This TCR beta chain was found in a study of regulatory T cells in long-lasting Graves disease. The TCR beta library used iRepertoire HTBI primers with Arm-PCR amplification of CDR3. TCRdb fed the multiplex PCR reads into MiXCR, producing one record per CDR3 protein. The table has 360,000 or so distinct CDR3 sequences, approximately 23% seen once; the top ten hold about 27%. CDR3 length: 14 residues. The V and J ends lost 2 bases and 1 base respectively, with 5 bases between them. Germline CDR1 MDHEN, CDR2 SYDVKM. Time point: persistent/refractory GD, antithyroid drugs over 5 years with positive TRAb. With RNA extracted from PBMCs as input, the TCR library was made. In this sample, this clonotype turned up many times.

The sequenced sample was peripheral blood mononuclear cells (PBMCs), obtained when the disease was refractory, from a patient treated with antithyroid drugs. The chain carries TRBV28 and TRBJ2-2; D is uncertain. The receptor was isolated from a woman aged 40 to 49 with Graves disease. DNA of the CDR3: TGTGCCAGCAGTTTACAGGAGAACACCGGGGAGCTGTTTTTT. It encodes CASSLQENTGELFF.